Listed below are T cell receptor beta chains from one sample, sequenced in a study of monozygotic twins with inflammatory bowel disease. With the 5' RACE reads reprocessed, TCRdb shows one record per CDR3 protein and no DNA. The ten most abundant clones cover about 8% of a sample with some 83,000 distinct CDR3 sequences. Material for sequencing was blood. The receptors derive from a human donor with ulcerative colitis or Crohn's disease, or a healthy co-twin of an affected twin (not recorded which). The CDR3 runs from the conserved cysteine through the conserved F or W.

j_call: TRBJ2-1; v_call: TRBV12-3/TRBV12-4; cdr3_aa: CASSFRDAWNEQFF
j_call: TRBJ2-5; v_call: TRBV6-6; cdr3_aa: CASRLTGKETQYF
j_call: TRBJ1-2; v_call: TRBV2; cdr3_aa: CASSGGQGVGGYTF
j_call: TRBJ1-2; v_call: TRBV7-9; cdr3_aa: CASSSDRARIYGYTF
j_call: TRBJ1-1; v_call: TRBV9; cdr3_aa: CASSGSGTGYTEAFF
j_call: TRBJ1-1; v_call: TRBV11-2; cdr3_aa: CASSLEGAVVNTEAFF
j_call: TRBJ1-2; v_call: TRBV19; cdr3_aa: CASSIEGTENYGYTF
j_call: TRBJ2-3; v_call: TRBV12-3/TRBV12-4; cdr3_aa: CATMGRGTQYF
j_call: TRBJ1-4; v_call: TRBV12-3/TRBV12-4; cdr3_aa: CASSLSGGNEKLFF
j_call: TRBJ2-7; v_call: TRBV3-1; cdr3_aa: CASSHYTSGSSYEQYF
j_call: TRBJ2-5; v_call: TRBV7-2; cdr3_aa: CASVRDRQETQYF
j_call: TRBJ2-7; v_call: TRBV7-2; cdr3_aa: CASSLVGTGYYEQYF
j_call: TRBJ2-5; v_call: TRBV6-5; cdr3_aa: CASSYGQGGEQETQYF
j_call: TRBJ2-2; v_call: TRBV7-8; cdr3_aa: CASSLDLRTGELFF
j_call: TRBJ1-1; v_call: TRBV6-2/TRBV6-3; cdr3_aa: CASCQGSITEAFF
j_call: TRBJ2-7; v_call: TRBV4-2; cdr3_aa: CASSQPGQTYEQYF
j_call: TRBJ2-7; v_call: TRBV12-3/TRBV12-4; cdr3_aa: CASLGRGTFTQQYF
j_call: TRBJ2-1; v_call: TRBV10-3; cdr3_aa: CASLMPGYNEQFF
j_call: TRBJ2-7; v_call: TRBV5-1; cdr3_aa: CASSAQGAGSYEQYF
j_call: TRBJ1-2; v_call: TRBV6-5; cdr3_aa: CASSYSNGGAGGYTF
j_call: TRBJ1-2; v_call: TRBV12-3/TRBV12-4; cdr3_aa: CASSLGGTGGPGYTF
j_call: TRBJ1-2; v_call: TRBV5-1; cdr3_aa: CASSLFPTASYGYTF
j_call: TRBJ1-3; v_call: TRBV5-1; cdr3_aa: CASSSGRPASGNTIYF
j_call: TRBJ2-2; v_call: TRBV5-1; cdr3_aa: CASSPGDLTNTGELFF
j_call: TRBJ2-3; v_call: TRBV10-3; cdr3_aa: CAIDQGQRLDTQYF
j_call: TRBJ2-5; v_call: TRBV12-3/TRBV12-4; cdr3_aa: CASSSDRVVLGETQYF
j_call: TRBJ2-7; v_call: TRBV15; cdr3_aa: CATSRDRSGPREQYF
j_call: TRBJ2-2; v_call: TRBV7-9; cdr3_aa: CASSLVGDSSTGELFF
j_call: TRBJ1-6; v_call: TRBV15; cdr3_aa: CATSSTGLNSPLHF
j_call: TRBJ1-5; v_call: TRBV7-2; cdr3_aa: CASSQTGNQPQHF
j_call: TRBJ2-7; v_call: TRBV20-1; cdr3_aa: CSARDPLANSYEQYF
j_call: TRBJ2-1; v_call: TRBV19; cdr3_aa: CASSIDLVNEQFF
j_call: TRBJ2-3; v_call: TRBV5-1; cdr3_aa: CASSLDRGRSYF
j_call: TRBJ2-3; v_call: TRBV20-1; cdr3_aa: CSASKLAGGTDTQYF
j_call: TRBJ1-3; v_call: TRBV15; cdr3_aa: CATSRGRTGNTIYF